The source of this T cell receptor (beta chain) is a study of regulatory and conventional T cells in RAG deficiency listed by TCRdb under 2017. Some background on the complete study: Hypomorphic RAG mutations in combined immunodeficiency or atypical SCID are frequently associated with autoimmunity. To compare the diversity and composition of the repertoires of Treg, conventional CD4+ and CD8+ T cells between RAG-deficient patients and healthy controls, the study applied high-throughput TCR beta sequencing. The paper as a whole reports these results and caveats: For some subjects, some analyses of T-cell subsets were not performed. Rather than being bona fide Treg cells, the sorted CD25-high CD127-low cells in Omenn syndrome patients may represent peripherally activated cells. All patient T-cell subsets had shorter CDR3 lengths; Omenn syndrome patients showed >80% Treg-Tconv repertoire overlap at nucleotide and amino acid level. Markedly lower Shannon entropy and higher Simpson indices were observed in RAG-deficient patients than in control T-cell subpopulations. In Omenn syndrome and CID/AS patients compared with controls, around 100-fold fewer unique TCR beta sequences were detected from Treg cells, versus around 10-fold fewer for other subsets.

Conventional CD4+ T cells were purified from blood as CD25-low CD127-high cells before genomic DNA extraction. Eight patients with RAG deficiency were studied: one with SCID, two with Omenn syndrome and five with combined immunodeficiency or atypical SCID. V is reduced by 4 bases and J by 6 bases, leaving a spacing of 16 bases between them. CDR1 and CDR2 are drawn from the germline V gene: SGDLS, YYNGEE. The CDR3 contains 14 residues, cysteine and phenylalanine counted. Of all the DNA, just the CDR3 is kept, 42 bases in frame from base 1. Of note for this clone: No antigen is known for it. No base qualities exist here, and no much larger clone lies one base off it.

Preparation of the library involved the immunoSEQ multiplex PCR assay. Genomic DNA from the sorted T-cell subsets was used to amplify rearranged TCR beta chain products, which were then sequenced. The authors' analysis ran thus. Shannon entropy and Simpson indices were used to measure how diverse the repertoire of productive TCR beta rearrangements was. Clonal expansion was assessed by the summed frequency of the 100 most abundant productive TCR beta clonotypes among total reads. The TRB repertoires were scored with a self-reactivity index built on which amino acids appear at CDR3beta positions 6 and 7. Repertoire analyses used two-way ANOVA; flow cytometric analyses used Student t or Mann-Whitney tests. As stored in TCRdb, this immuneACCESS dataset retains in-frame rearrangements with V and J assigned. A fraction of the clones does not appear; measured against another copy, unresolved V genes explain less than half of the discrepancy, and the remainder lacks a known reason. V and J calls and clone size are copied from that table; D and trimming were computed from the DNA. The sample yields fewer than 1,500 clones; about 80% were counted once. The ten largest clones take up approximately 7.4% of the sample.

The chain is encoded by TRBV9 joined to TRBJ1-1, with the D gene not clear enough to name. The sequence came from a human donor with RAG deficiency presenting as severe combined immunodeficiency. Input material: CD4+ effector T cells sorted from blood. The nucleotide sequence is TGTGCCAGCAGCCCAGAGGGAATGGGGTCTGAAGCTTTCTTT. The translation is CASSPEGMGSEAFF.